This T cell receptor beta chain is drawn from a study of T cell responses to AZD1222 COVID-19 vaccine. Study outcomes and limitations: Spike-wide coverage was observed for vaccine-associated CD4 TCRs, with dominant responses at 160-218 and 743-854. Nearly half of unique spike-specific TCRs reportedly avoided B.1.351 and B.1.1.7 mutated regions.

About this clone itself: No antigen is known for it.

Repertoires were generated with immunoSEQ multiplex PCR, while TCRdb's copy carries only in-frame clones and drops some. The sample lists about 92,000 clones, around 88% occurring once. With 3 bases clipped from V and 9 bases from J, the junction kept 8 bases outside the gene matches. Germline-derived CDR1 and CDR2 are SGHRS and YFSETQ. The length of the CDR3 is 16 residues. The clonotype comes from an adult in good health. The chain employs TRBV5-1 and TRBJ1-6; 11 bases fit TRBD1. The input for sequencing was peripheral blood, taken on day 0 of MenACWY control vaccination. The CDR3 protein is CASSYGTGGVGSPLHF. The CDR3 coding sequence is TGCGCCAGCAGCTATGGGACAGGGGGTGTTGGTTCACCCCTCCACTTT.